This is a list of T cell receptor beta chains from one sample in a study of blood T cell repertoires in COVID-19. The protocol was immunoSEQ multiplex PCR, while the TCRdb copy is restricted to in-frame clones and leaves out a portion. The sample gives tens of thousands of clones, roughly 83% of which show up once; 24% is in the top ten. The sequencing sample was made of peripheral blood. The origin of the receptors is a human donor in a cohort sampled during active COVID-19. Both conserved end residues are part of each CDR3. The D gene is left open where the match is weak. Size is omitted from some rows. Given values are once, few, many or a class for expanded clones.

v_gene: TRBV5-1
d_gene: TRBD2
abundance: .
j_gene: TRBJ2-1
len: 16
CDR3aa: CASSLAVSGASNEQFF
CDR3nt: TGCGCCAGCAGCTTGGCCGTTAGCGGGGCCTCAAATGAGCAGTTCTTC

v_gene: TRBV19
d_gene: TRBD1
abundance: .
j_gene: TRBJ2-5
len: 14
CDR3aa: CASSIDRGGETQYF
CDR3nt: TGTGCCAGTAGTATTGACAGGGGCGGAGAGACCCAGTACTTC

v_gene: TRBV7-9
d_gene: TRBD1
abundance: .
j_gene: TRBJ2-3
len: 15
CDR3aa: CASSQTGGETDTQYF
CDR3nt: TGTGCCAGCAGCCAGACAGGGGGCGAGACAGATACGCAGTATTTT

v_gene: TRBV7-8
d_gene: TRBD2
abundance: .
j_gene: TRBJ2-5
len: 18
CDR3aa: CASSPPQTSGRALETQYF
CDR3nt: TGTGCCAGCAGCCCCCCCCAGACTAGCGGGAGGGCCTTGGAGACCCAGTACTTC

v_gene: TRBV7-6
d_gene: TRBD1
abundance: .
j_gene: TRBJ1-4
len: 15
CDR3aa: CASSPGQGTGEKLFF
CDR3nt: TGTGCCAGCAGCCCTGGACAGGGGACGGGCGAAAAACTGTTTTTT

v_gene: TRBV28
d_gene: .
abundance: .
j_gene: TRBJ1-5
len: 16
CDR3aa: CASHVRDTYSNQPQHF
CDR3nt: TGTGCCAGTCACGTGAGGGACACGTATAGCAATCAGCCCCAGCATTTT

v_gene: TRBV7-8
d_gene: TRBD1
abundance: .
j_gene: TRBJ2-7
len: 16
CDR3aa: CASSIPSGQGSYEQYF
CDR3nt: TGTGCCAGCAGCATCCCCTCGGGACAGGGGTCCTACGAGCAGTACTTC

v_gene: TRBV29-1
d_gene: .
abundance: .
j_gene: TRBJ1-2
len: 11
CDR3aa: CSVVRGEGYTF
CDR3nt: TGCAGCGTTGTCCGGGGGGAAGGCTACACCTTC

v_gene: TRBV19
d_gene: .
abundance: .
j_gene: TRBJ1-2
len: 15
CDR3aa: CASSLPGLNNYGYTF
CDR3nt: TGTGCCAGTAGTCTTCCGGGTTTAAATAACTATGGCTACACCTTC

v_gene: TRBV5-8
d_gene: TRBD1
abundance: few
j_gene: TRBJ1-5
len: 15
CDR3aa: CASTGEPFRNQPQHF
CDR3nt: TGTGCCAGTACAGGGGAACCTTTTCGCAATCAGCCCCAGCATTTT

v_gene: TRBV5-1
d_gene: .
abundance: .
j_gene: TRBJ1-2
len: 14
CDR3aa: CASSLSGFNYGYTF
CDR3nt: TGCGCCAGCAGCTTGTCCGGGTTTAACTATGGCTACACCTTC

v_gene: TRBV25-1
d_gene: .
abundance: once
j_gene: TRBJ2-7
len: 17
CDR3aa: CASRDQRTGDVAYEQYF
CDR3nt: TGTGCCAGCAGGGACCAACGAACGGGAGACGTAGCCTACGAGCAGTACTTC

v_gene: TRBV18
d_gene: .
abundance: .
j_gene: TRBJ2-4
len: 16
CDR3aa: CASSPFGLPVEGIQYF
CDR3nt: TGTGCCAGCTCACCCTTCGGACTACCGGTGGAAGGGATTCAGTACTTC

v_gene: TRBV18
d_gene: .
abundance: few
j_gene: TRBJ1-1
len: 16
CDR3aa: CAYFTLGAGVNTEAFF
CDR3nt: TGTGCCTATTTTACCCTAGGGGCTGGGGTGAACACTGAAGCTTTCTTT

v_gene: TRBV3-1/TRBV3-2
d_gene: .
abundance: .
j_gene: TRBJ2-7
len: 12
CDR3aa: CASSAGAYEQYF
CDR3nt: TGTGCCAGCTCCGCGGGCGCCTACGAGCAGTACTTC

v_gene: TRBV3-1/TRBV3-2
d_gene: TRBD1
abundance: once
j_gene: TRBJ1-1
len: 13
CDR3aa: CASSLRDRAEAFF
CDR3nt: TGTGCCAGCAGCCTTAGGGACAGGGCTGAAGCTTTCTTT

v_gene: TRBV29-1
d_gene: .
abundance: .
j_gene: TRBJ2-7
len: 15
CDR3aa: CSVEASSFLVHEQYF
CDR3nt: TGCAGCGTTGAGGCTAGCTCGTTCTTGGTCCACGAGCAGTACTTC

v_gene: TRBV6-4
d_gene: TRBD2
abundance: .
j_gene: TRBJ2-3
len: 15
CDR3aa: CASSELAGGPNTQYF
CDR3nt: TGTGCCAGCAGTGAGCTAGCGGGAGGACCGAATACGCAGTATTTT

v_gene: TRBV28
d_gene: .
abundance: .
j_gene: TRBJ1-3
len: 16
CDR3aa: CASSPPGAQAGNTIYF
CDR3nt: TGTGCCAGCAGTCCCCCAGGGGCACAGGCTGGAAACACCATATATTTT

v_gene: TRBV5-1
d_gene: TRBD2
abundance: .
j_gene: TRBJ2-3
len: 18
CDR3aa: CASSRGTSGRAGTDTQYF
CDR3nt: TGCGCCAGCAGCAGAGGGACTAGCGGGAGGGCTGGCACAGATACGCAGTATTTT

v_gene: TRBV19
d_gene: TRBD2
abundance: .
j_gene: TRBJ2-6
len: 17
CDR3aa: CASSASGLGSGANVLTF
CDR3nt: TGTGCCAGTAGTGCTAGCGGTTTAGGTTCTGGGGCCAACGTCCTGACTTTC

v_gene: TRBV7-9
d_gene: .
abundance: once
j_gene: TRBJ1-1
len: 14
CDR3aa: CASSLNSENTEAFF
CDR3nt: TGTGCCAGCAGCTTAAATAGTGAGAACACTGAAGCTTTCTTT